One sample yielded the 15 T cell receptor beta chains listed below, sequenced in a study of T-cell reconstitution after alpha-beta-depleted transplantation in children. TCRbeta library preparation incorporated unique molecular identifiers. Via MiXCR, TCRdb re-called the PCR reads, giving one row per CDR3 protein. The sample shows about 980,000 distinct CDR3 sequences, roughly 29% of them seen only once. The source was PBMCs, mostly from graft donor cells, collected 360 days after TCRalphabeta/CD19-depleted stem cell transplant. These receptor sequences come from a boy under two years old who had a stem cell transplant for SCID, so the T cells may come from the graft donor.

The rearrangement links TRBV27 to TRBJ1-6; D ambiguous. V was shortened by 4 bases and J by 3 bases, with 10 bases between the two germline ends. The CDR3 is made up of 15 amino acids. Germline V CDR1 and CDR2: MNHEY, SMNVEV (reference sequence). CDR3: CASSSGVGYNSPLHF. Written as DNA, the CDR3 is TGTGCCAGCAGTTCGGGAGTCGGCTATAATTCACCCCTCCACTTT.

The chain couples TRBV9 to TRBJ2-3; D gene ambiguous. Trimming took off 1 base at V and 3 bases at J, with 12 bases between the two ends. The CDR3 runs 15 residues. Germline loops: CDR1 SGDLS, CDR2 YYNGEE. CDR3 nucleotides: TGTGCCAGCAGCGTATGGGTTAGCAATACAGATACGCAGTATTTT. Its protein is CASSVWVSNTDTQYF. Using reference TRBV9 and TRBJ2-3 for the parts outside the CDR3, the full variable domain is DSGVTQTPKHLITATGQRVTLRCSPRSGDLSVYWYQQSLDQGLQFLIQYYNGEERAKGNILERFSAQQFPDLHSELNLSSLELGDSALYFCASSVWVSNTDTQYFGPGTRLTVL.

The V gene is TRBV20-1, the J gene TRBJ1-1; TRBD1 matches at 7 bases. Germline V gene lookup returns CDR1 DFQATT and CDR2 SNEGSKA (reference sequence). The CDR3 runs to 13 residues. V lost 6 bases to trimming and J lost 1 base; unmatched junction nucleotides: 5. The CDR3 spells CSAIGTANTEAFF. In nucleotides, the CDR3 is TGCAGTGCCATTGGGACAGCGAACACTGAAGCTTTCTTT.

V usage is TRBV7-3 and J usage is TRBJ2-1; tentative D call: TRBD2 (6 bases). The CDR3 extends over 14 amino acids. V was pared by 5 bases and J by 6 bases, with 14 bases between. Germline V gives CDR1 SGHTA, CDR2 FQGTGA. The CDR3, as DNA: TGTGCCAGCAGCCAGCGGGCTAGCGTCAATGAGCAGTTCTTC. This translates into CASSQRASVNEQFF.

This clonotype was seen more than once but under ten times. The chain uses TRBV5-1 and TRBJ2-5, with 7 bases matching TRBD1. J gave up 5 bases and V 4 bases, and 8 bases lay outside the gene matches. CDR1 and CDR2 from the germline V gene are SGHRS and YFSETQ. There are 14 residues in the CDR3. The CDR3 reads CASSPGQNGETQYF. DNA for the CDR3: TGCGCCAGCAGCCCGGGACAGAACGGGGAGACCCAGTACTTC.

This clonotype was picked up a small number of times. V is TRBV5-1 and J is TRBJ2-1, with 8 nucleotides matching TRBD1. CDR3 length equals 17 residues. After removal of 4 bases from V and 1 base from J, the junction contained 10 bases not matched to a gene. Per germline, CDR1 SGHRS and CDR2 YFSETQ. The DNA for the CDR3 is TGCGCCAGCAGCGTTACAGGGGGACGGGGGTCCTACAATGAGCAGTTCTTC. Translated: CASSVTGGRGSYNEQFF.

This chain joins TRBV6-5 and TRBJ2-2; D is unresolved. Trimming shortened V by 2 bases and J by 8 bases, and 9 bases separated the two germline ends. Germline CDR1 and CDR2: MNHEY and SVGAGI. This CDR3 has 13 amino acids. CDR3 bases: TGTGCCAGCAGTTACATTAGTGGGGGGGAGCTGTTTTTT. Amino acids: CASSYISGGELFF.

The chain combines TRBV4-1 with TRBJ2-5; 8 nucleotides agree with TRBD2. The CDR3 is 16 amino acids. The V gene end was trimmed by 4 bases and the J gene end by 1 base; junction bases not matched to a gene: 8. Germline V CDR1 and CDR2: MGHRA, YSYEKL. The CDR3 region has the DNA TGCGCCAGCAGCCTCATTCACAGCGGGGGCCAAGAGACCCAGTACTTC. Residues: CASSLIHSGGQETQYF.

The CDR3 is CASSKRTGLDEQFF. DNA for the CDR3: TGTGCCAGCAGCAAAAGGACAGGGCTCGATGAGCAGTTCTTC. V and J are TRBV2 and TRBJ2-1; 8 nucleotides align to TRBD1. CDR3 size: 14 residues. The V gene's germline CDR1 is SNHLY and CDR2 FYNNEI. The ends lost 6 bases at V and 8 bases at J; junction bases unmatched: 9.

This clonotype was found a few times. The chain joins TRBV2 to TRBJ1-2; D gene ambiguous. Trimming cost V 7 bases and J 7 bases, with 13 bases left between them. Germline V CDR1 and CDR2: SNHLY, FYNNEI. The CDR3 consists of 12 residues. CDR3 sequence (DNA): TGTGCCAGCACTCAATTTGGAGGTGGCTACACCTTC. Its translation is CASTQFGGGYTF. The entire variable domain, with the rest obtained from reference TRBV2 and TRBJ1-2, is as follows: EPEVTQTPSHQVTQMGQEVILRCVPISNHLYFYWYRQILGQKVEFLVSFYNNEISEKSEIFDDQFSVERPDGSNFTLKIRSTKLEDSAMYFCASTQFGGGYTFGSGTRLTVV.

The chain combines TRBV7-9 with TRBJ1-2; 10 bases are shared with TRBD1. CDR1 and CDR2 from the germline V gene are SEHNR and FQNEAQ (reference sequence). The CDR3 contains 15 residues. J gave up 0 bases and V 4 bases, and 2 bases lay outside the gene matches. The CDR3 reads CASSWDRGTNYGYTF. Here the CDR3 DNA reads TGTGCCAGCAGCTGGGACAGGGGCACTAACTATGGCTACACCTTC.

V and J are TRBV29-1 and TRBJ2-3; possibly TRBD2 for D (7 bases). Germline V CDR1 and CDR2: SQVTM, ANQGSEA. Between the trimmed V and J ends, which lost 5 bases and 9 bases, there was a span of 12 bases. This CDR3 is built from 11 residues. DNA of the CDR3: TGCAGCGTTCTCCGGGGGGCAACGCAGTATTTT. Translated: CSVLRGATQYF.

This clonotype was found many times. The chain links TRBV29-1 to TRBJ1-1, with 7 bases lining up with TRBD1. Losses at the gene ends were 7 bases for V and 1 base for J; bases not matched to a gene: 3. The V gene's germline CDR1 is SQVTM and CDR2 ANQGSEA. CDR3 size: 12 residues. CDR3 bases: TGCAGCGCCCGGACAGGGAACACTGAAGCTTTCTTT. This encodes CSARTGNTEAFF.

The rearrangement uses TRBV12-3 or TRBV12-4 and TRBJ2-1; either TRBD1 or TRBD2 may fit D (5 bases each). The CDR3 totals 15 residues. The V end was cut by 5 bases, the J end by 7 bases, with 18 bases between. The CDR3 coding sequence is TGTGCCAGCAGTCTTACCGGGACCCGGTTAAATGAGCAGTTCTTC. It translates to CASSLTGTRLNEQFF.

CDR3 nucleotide sequence: TGTGCCAGCAGCCCGGCTGGGGGTAAAGAGACCCAGTACTTC. This codes for CASSPAGGKETQYF. The V gene is TRBV5-6, the J gene TRBJ2-5; D may be TRBD1 or TRBD2 (5 bases each). This CDR3 is built from 14 residues. Germline lookup yields CDR1 SGHDT and CDR2 YYEEEE. Trimming took 4 bases from V and 3 from J, leaving 13 bases between them.